The clone carrying this TCR beta chain was counted once. Its antigen is not known. The Oncomine TCR Beta short-read assay was applied to DNA of cultured CD4+ T cells. TCRdb reanalysed the PCR reads using MiXCR and keeps one entry per CDR3 protein. The sample consists of more than 11,000 distinct CDR3 sequences, 50% to 55% of them appearing once. The data originate from a study of vaccination and CD4 T cells after COVID-19. This CDR3 has 17 residues. Trimming cost V 6 bases and J 0 bases; bases outside gene matches: 10. Looked up from germline, CDR1 is LNHDA and CDR2 is SQIVND (reference sequence). Treatment indicated: roughly ten-day PBMC culture with coronavirus spike peptide pools or control peptides (ViraFEST assay).

Sequenced input: CD4+ T cells from blood, cultured in vitro. The clonotype was recovered from a human donor who had recovered from COVID-19. The chain links TRBV19 to TRBJ1-2; 10 bases map to TRBD1. CDR3 sequence reads: CASRSGTGVDSNYGYTF. For the CDR3, the DNA is TGTGCCAGTAGATCCGGGACAGGGGTAGATTCTAACTATGGCTACACCTTC. The full variable domain, rest sourced from reference TRBV19 and TRBJ1-2, is DGGITQSPKYLFRKEGQNVTLSCEQNLNHDAMYWYRQDPGQGLRLIYYSQIVNDFQKGDIAEGYSVSREKKESFPLTVTSAQKNPTAFYLCASRSGTGVDSNYGYTFGSGTRLTVV.